These T cell receptor beta chains were read from a single sample in a study of PD-1 blockade in classical Hodgkin lymphoma. Some clones are missing from TCRdb's copy, which holds only in-frame ones; the method was immunoSEQ multiplex PCR. This repertoire shows tens of thousands of clones, 81% found once; its top ten account for 20% to 25%. The starting material was peripheral blood mononuclear cells (PBMCs), obtained before the fourth cycle of nivolumab. The receptors originated from a human donor with classical Hodgkin lymphoma. The CDR3 runs from the conserved cysteine through the conserved F or W. A D gene is named only where the DNA matches it firmly. Clone size is not always given. Where it is, it says once, few, many or a class for expanded clones.

size: -; D: TRBD2; V: TRBV7-8; CDR3: CASSISTSSGGTYNEQFF
size: -; D: -; V: TRBV15; CDR3: CATSRLRRGGPGSYEQYF
size: -; D: -; V: TRBV27; CDR3: CASSGGRQPQHF
size: -; D: TRBD1; V: TRBV20-1; CDR3: CSTQGQEKLFF
size: medium-sized; D: -; V: TRBV27; CDR3: CASSLIGGYSNQPQHF
size: -; D: -; V: TRBV6-6; CDR3: CATSASASGELFF
size: -; D: TRBD1; V: TRBV9; CDR3: CASSPTDRGSSYNEQFF
size: -; D: -; V: TRBV10-1; CDR3: CASSESGGETQYF
size: few; D: -; V: TRBV29-1; CDR3: CSAMEGVQETQYF
size: -; D: TRBD1; V: TRBV19; CDR3: CASSIGTATEAFF
size: -; D: TRBD2; V: TRBV27; CDR3: CASSFIRRERAYEQYF
size: -; D: -; V: TRBV6-6; CDR3: CASSYSLARDYGYTF
size: few; D: TRBD2; V: TRBV6-5; CDR3: CASSSSSGSRKETQYF
size: -; D: -; V: TRBV2; CDR3: CASSVIEDNSPLHF
size: -; D: TRBD1; V: TRBV5-4; CDR3: CASSSGGTGRSLHF
size: -; D: -; V: TRBV23-1; CDR3: CASGLPREGEDGELFF
size: -; D: -; V: TRBV15; CDR3: CATSRDQDSSAEQYF
size: -; D: -; V: TRBV6-5; CDR3: CASSDSQGTEAFF
size: -; D: -; V: TRBV5-1; CDR3: CASSSDNNSPLHF
size: -; D: -; V: TRBV5-1; CDR3: CASSLFGGDNQPQHF
size: medium-sized; D: -; V: TRBV9; CDR3: CASSVSGIGGNTGELFF
size: few; D: TRBD2; V: TRBV7-7; CDR3: CASSTGTSGYNEQFF
size: once; D: -; V: TRBV11-3; CDR3: CASSSWLESAETQYF
size: -; D: TRBD1; V: TRBV30; CDR3: CACSDRGYEQYF
size: -; D: TRBD1; V: TRBV6-1; CDR3: CASRDRGEQPQHF
size: -; D: TRBD1; V: TRBV2; CDR3: CASSALTGLGSYEQYF
size: -; D: TRBD1; V: TRBV9; CDR3: CASSLGQGDSYEQYF
size: -; D: TRBD2; V: TRBV5-1; CDR3: CASSLDSGGAGEQFF
size: -; D: -; V: TRBV25-1; CDR3: CASSTMGPNTGELFF
size: -; D: -; V: TRBV5-5; CDR3: CASSLRRGPVTDTQYF
size: -; D: -; V: TRBV15; CDR3: CATSTPKEQTQYF
size: -; D: -; V: TRBV7-9; CDR3: CASSFRHGDEKLFF
size: -; D: TRBD1; V: TRBV7-9; CDR3: CASSLGDSLGYGYTF
size: -; D: TRBD1; V: TRBV5-1; CDR3: CASSLGGQGSYGYTF
size: -; D: TRBD1; V: TRBV29-1; CDR3: CSVPTGGSTDTQYF
size: -; D: TRBD1; V: TRBV5-6; CDR3: CASSLSRDRGFISYEQYF
size: -; D: TRBD2; V: TRBV28; CDR3: CASRETSGRAYNEQFF
size: -; D: TRBD2; V: TRBV6-5; CDR3: CASKEAGNTGELFF
size: -; D: -; V: TRBV7-9; CDR3: CASSLGSAQRGEAFF
size: -; D: -; V: TRBV6-6; CDR3: CASRTVQGNYGYTF
size: -; D: -; V: TRBV19; CDR3: CASRGGNQETQYF
size: -; D: -; V: TRBV4-1; CDR3: CASSRGAELPRPGELFF
size: -; D: TRBD1; V: TRBV2; CDR3: CASRLTGDYYGYTF
size: -; D: TRBD1; V: TRBV6-5; CDR3: CASSFRQGQGGEQYF
size: -; D: -; V: TRBV19; CDR3: CASSPGLNQPQHF
size: -; D: TRBD1; V: TRBV7-9; CDR3: CASSQPPGQGSYEQYF
size: few; D: TRBD2; V: TRBV5-4; CDR3: CASSRASGGALRANVLTF
size: -; D: -; V: TRBV11-2; CDR3: CASSLKETQYF
size: -; D: -; V: TRBV2; CDR3: CATPGLWNTEAFF
size: -; D: TRBD1; V: TRBV5-1; CDR3: CASRPDRVGETQYF
size: -; D: -; V: TRBV6-5; CDR3: CASSWDAAGAKNIQYF
size: -; D: TRBD1; V: TRBV18; CDR3: CASSPYLWDGDRGTDTQYF
size: once; D: TRBD2; V: TRBV10-1; CDR3: CASSDGGLAGDGSYEQYF
size: -; D: -; V: TRBV9; CDR3: CASSVVPDRPARGYTF
size: -; D: -; V: TRBV6-6; CDR3: CASSFQGGETEAFF
size: once; D: TRBD1; V: TRBV7-9; CDR3: CASRGTVLDYGYTF
size: -; D: TRBD2; V: TRBV7-9; CDR3: CASSSLAGVGETQYF
size: -; D: -; V: TRBV5-1; CDR3: CASSLGQNTGELFF
size: -; D: TRBD1; V: TRBV30; CDR3: CAGGVGQGTYEQYF
size: once; D: -; V: TRBV23-1; CDR3: CASSLRQASYGYTF